The clone carrying this T cell receptor (beta chain) was recorded at least ten times. Its antigen is currently unknown. The sample comes from a study of T-cell reconstitution after alpha-beta-depleted transplantation in children. Germline V lookup: CDR1 SGHVS, CDR2 FQNEAQ. After removal of 0 bases from V and 10 bases from J, the junction contained 12 bases not matched to a gene. This CDR3 comprises 17 residues. Unique molecular identifiers were incorporated during preparation of the TCRbeta library. TCRdb called the PCR reads again in MiXCR, with one record for every CDR3 protein. The table shows around 600,000 distinct CDR3 sequences, with 23% occurring only once. Overall study findings and caveats: Alpha-beta T cells present about two months after transplant were reported to originate from several hundred expanded graft clones.

Sequenced here: PBMCs, mostly from graft donor cells, sampled 360 days after TCRalphabeta/CD19-depleted stem cell transplant. The receptor was derived from a boy younger than two who had a stem cell transplant for acute myeloid leukemia, so the T cells may come from the graft donor. This rearrangement joins TRBV7-8 to TRBJ2-1; 10 bases align to TRBD2. CDR3 sequence (DNA): TGTGCCAGCAGCTTAGCTCGGAGGGCTAGCGGGGGAGGCGAGCAGTTCTTC. As protein: CASSLARRASGGGEQFF.